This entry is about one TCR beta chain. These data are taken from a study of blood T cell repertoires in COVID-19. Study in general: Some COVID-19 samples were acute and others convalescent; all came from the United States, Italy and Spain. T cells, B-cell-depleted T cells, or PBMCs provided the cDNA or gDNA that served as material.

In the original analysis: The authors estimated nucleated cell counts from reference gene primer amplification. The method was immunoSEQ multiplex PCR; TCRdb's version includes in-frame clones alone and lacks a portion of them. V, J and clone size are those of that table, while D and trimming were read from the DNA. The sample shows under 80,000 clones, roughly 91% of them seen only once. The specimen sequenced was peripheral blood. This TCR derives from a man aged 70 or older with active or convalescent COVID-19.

The CDR3 reads CASRRGQGNYGYTF. The DNA for the CDR3 is TGTGCCAGCAGACGAGGACAGGGGAACTATGGCTACACCTTC. The rearrangement links TRBV6-5 to TRBJ1-2, with 9 bases matching TRBD1. This CDR3 contains 14 residues. V shed 6 bases and J 2 bases; nucleotides not matched to a gene: 4. Germline assignment: CDR1 MNHEY and CDR2 SVGAGI.